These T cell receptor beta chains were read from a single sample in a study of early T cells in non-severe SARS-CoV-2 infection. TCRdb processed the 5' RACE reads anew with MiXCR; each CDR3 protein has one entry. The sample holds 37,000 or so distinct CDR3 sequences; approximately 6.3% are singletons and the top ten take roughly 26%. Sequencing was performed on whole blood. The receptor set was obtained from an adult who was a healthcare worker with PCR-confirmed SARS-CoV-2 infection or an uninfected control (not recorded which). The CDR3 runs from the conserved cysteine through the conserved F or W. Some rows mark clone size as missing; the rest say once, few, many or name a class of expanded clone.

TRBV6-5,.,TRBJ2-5,CASSYGAGFETQYF
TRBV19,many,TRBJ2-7,CASRRTSGSGLIYEQYF
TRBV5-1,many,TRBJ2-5,CASSLKARDFQETQYF
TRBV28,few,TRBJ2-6,CASRRIQGLITGANVLTF
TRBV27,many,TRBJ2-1,CASSFGWGDNEQFF
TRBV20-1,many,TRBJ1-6,CSARVGGEGISPLHF
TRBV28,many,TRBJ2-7,CASFQGRTYEQYF
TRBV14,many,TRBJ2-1,CASSQGTGPASLQQFF
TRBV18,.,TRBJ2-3,CASSPWRGQGPDTQYF
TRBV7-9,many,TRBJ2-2,CASSFGNTGELFF
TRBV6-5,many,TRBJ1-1,CASMDSMNTEAFF
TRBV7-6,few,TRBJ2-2,CASSLARGGTGELFF
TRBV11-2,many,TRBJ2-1,CASSSRVSYNEQFF
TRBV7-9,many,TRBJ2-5,CASSLEASGETQYF
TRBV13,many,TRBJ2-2,CASSGQGRTGELFF
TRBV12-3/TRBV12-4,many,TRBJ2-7,CASTLGTSGGNEQYF
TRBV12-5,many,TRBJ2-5,CASGLQETQYF
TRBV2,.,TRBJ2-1,CASLGLVSYNEHFF
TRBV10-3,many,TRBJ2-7,CAISDGAYEQYF
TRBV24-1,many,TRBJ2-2,CATSDHGTGGVTGELFF
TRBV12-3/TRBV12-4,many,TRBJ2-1,CASRQGLQTYNEQFF
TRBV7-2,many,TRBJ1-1,CASSLRVVGQLNTEAFF
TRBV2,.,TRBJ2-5,CASNFWDMETQYF
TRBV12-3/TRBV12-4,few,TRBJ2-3,CASSLGRAGDTQYF
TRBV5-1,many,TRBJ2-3,CASSPTVLTDTQYF
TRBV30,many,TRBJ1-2,CAWKRDDYGYTF
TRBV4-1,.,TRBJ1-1,CASSQGDRTNTEAFF
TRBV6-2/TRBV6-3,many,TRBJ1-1,CASSQSGTLTEAFF
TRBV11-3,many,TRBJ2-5,CASSLVPSSQYF
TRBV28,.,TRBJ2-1,CASSIGTSGSYNEQFF